This is a list of T cell receptor beta chains from one sample in a study of CD8 T cells in Susac syndrome. TCRdb re-called the immunoSEQ multiplex PCR reads with MiXCR, one entry per CDR3 protein. The sample has roughly 150,000 distinct CDR3 sequences, approximately 93% seen once. The specimen was CD4+ T cells from PBMCs. These TCRs come from a human donor with multiple sclerosis. Each CDR3 is given with its conserved first and last residue. The D gene is left open where the match is weak. Only some rows state a clone size, as once, few, many or a class for expanded clones.

D gene | J gene | V gene | clone size | CDR3 protein | CDR3 DNA
TRBD2 | TRBJ2-1 | TRBV5-1 | NA | CASSRGTSGLGNEQFF | TGCGCCAGCAGCCGCGGGACTAGCGGCCTCGGCAATGAGCAGTTCTTC
NA | TRBJ2-4 | TRBV20-1 | NA | CSAREGNIQYF | TGCAGTGCTAGGGAGGGGAACATTCAGTACTTC
NA | TRBJ2-5 | TRBV2 | once | CAGQSDQETQYF | TGTGCTGGCCAGAGCGACCAAGAGACCCAGTACTTC
TRBD2 | TRBJ2-1 | TRBV5-1 | NA | CASSFPTSGRALTDEQFF | TGCGCCAGCAGCTTCCCGACTAGCGGGAGGGCCTTAACCGATGAGCAGTTCTTC
TRBD2 | TRBJ2-5 | TRBV20-1 | NA | CSATGTTLTQYF | TGCAGTGCTACCGGGACTACCCTAACCCAGTACTTC
TRBD2 | TRBJ2-7 | TRBV7-2 | NA | CASSLAGTGLAGDHEQYF | TGTGCCAGCAGCTTAGCGGGAACCGGACTAGCGGGAGATCACGAGCAGTACTTC
TRBD2 | TRBJ2-1 | TRBV6-1 | NA | CASSPRVSGGGNNNEQFF | TGTGCCAGCAGTCCCCGAGTGTCGGGGGGAGGAAACAACAATGAGCAGTTCTTC
NA | TRBJ1-1 | TRBV30 | NA | CAWSRGLNTEAFF | TGTGCCTGGTCACGGGGATTGAACACTGAAGCTTTCTTT
TRBD1 | TRBJ1-2 | TRBV6-4 | NA | CASSDGTGYGYTF | TGTGCCAGCAGTGACGGGACAGGCTATGGCTACACCTTC
TRBD2 | TRBJ2-3 | TRBV12-3/TRBV12-4 | once | CASRGSGGGDTQYF | TGTGCCAGCAGGGGATCGGGAGGCGGAGATACGCAGTATTTT
TRBD1 | TRBJ2-2 | TRBV6-2/TRBV6-3 | NA | CASTIHVGTGGPGELFF | TGTGCCAGCACCATTCACGTGGGGACAGGGGGTCCGGGGGAGCTGTTTTTT
NA | TRBJ1-2 | TRBV9 | NA | CASSVGQLIANYGYTF | TGTGCCAGCAGCGTCGGACAGCTAATAGCTAACTATGGCTACACCTTC
TRBD2 | TRBJ2-3 | TRBV6-1 | NA | CASSLGLAGGPSTDTQYF | TGTGCCAGCAGCCTAGGACTAGCGGGAGGGCCTAGCACAGATACGCAGTATTTT
TRBD1 | TRBJ1-1 | TRBV30 | NA | CAIDRRGRYTEAFF | TGTGCCATTGACAGGAGGGGGCGATACACTGAAGCTTTCTTT
NA | TRBJ2-7 | TRBV9 | NA | CASSVAPISYEQYF | TGTGCCAGCAGCGTGGCTCCCATCTCCTACGAGCAGTACTTC
NA | TRBJ2-7 | TRBV12-3/TRBV12-4 | NA | CASSFRQGVHEQYF | TGTGCCAGCAGTTTTCGGCAGGGCGTCCACGAGCAGTACTTC
NA | TRBJ2-5 | TRBV11-3 | few | CASSLDSETQYF | TGTGCCAGCAGCTTAGACTCGGAGACCCAGTACTTC
NA | TRBJ2-2 | TRBV27 | NA | CASSLIRQNTGELFF | TGTGCCAGCAGTTTAATAAGACAGAACACCGGGGAGCTGTTTTTT
NA | TRBJ2-3 | TRBV27 | NA | CASSRPDTDTQYF | TGTGCCAGCAGTCGGCCGGACACAGATACGCAGTATTTT
NA | TRBJ1-1 | TRBV20-1 | NA | CSAVVAGNTEAFF | TGCAGTGCCGTAGTTGCGGGGAACACTGAAGCTTTCTTT